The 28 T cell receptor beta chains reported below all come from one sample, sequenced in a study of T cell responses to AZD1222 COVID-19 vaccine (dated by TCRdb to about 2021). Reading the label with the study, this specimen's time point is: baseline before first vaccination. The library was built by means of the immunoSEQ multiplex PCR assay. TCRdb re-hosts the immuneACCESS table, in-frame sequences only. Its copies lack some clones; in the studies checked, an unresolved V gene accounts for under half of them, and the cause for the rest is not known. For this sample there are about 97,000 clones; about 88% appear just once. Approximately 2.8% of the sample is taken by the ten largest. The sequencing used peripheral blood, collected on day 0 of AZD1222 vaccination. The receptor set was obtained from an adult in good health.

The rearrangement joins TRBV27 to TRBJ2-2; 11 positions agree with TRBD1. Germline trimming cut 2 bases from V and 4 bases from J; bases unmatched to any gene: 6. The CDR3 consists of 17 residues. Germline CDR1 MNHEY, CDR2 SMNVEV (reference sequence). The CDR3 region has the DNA TGTGCCAGCAGTTTACCCGGACAGGGGGCGAGCACCGGGGAGCTGTTTTTT. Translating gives CASSLPGQGASTGELFF.

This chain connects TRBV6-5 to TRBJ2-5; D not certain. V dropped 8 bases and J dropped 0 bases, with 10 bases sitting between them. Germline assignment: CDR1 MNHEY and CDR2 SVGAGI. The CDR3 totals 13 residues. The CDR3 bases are TGTGCCAGCGAAGAGTGGAACCAAGAGACCCAGTACTTC. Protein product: CASEEWNQETQYF.

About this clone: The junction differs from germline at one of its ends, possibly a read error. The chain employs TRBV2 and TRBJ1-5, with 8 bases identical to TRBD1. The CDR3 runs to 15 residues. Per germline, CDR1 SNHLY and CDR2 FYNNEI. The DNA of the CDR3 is TGTGCCAGCAGTGATTTCCCAGGGGGCAACCAGCCCCAGCATTTT. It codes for CASSDFPGGNQPQHF.

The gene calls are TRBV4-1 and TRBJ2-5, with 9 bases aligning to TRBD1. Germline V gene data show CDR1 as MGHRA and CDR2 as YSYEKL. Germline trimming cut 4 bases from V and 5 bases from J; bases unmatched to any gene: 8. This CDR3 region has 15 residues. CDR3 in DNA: TGCGCCAGCAGCCTTACGGACAGGGGATGGGAGACCCAGTACTTC. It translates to CASSLTDRGWETQYF.

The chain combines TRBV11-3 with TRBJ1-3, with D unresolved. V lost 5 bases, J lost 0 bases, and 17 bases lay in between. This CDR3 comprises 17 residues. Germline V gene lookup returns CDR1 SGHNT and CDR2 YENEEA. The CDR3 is CASSIDWTGFSGNTIYF. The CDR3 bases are TGTGCCAGCAGCATCGATTGGACGGGATTCTCTGGAAACACCATATATTTT. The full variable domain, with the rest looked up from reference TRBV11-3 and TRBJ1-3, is EAGVVQSPRYKIIEKKQPVAFWCNPISGHNTLYWYLQNLGQGPELLIRYENEEAVDDSQLPKDRFSAERLKGVDSTLKIQPAELGDSAVYLCASSIDWTGFSGNTIYFGEGSWLTVV.

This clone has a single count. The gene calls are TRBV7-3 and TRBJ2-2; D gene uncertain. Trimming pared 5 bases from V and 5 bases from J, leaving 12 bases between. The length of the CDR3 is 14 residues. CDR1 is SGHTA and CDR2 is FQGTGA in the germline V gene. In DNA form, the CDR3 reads TGTGCCAGCAGCCCCTATTCGGAGACCGGGGAGCTGTTTTTT. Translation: CASSPYSETGELFF.

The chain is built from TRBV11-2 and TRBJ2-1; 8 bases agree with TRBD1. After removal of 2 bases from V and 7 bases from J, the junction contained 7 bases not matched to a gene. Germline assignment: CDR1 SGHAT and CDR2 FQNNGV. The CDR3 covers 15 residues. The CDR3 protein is CASSLSQGALNEQFF. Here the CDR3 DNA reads TGTGCCAGCAGCTTATCCCAGGGGGCATTAAATGAGCAGTTCTTC.

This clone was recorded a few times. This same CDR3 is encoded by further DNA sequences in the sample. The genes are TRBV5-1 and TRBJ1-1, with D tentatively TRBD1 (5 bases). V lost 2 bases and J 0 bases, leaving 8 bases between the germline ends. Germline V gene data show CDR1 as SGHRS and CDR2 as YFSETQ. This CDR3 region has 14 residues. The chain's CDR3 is CASSLTGLNTEAFF. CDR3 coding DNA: TGCGCCAGCAGCTTAACAGGATTGAACACTGAAGCTTTCTTT.

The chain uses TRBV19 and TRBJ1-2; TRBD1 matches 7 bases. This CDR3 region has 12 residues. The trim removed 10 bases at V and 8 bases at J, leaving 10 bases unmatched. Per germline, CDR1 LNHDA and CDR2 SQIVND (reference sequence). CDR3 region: CATQGGRSGYTF. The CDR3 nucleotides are TGTGCCACCCAGGGGGGAAGGTCCGGCTACACCTTC.

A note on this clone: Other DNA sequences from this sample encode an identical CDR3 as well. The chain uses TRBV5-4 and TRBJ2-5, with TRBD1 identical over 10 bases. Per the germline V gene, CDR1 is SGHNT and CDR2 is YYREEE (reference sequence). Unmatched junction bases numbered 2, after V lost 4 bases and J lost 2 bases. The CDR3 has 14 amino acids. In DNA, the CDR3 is TGTGCCAGCAGCCCGGACAGGGGGCAAGAGACCCAGTACTTC. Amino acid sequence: CASSPDRGQETQYF.

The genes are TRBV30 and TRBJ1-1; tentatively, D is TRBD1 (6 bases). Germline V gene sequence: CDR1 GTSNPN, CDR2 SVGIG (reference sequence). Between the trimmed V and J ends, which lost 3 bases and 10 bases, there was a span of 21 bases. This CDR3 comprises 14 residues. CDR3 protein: CAWSVGGQGLPAFF. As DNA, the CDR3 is TGTGCCTGGAGCGTCGGGGGACAAGGCCTACCAGCTTTCTTT. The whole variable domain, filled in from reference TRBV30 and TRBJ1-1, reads SQTIHQWPATLVQPVGSPLSLECTVEGTSNPNLYWYRQAAGRGLQLLFYSVGIGQISSEVPQNLSASRPQDRQFILSSKKLLLSDSGFYLCAWSVGGQGLPAFFGQGTRLTVV.

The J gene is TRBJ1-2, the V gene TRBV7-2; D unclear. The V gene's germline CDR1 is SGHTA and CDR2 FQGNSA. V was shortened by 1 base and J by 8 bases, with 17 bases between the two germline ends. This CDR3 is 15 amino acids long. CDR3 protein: CASSLDPGRIRGYTF. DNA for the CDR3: TGTGCCAGCAGCTTAGATCCGGGGAGGATTCGCGGCTACACCTTC.

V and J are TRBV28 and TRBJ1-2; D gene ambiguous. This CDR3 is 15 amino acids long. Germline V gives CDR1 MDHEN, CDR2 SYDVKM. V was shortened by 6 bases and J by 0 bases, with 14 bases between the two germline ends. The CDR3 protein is CASSSHSKTNYGYTF. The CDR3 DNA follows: TGTGCCAGCAGCTCCCACTCAAAGACTAACTATGGCTACACCTTC.

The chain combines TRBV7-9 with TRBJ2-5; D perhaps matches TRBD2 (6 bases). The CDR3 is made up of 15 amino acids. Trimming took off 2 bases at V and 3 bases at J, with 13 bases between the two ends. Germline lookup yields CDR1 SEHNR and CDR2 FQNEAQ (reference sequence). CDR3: CASSLLVAGKETQYF. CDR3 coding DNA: TGTGCCAGCAGCTTACTAGTTGCGGGGAAAGAGACCCAGTACTTC.

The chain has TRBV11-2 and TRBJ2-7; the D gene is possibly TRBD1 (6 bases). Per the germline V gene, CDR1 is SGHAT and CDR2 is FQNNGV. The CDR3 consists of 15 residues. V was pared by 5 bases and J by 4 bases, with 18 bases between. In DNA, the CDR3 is TGTGCCAGCAGCCAAGGGCCCGGAACAGGGTACGAGCAGTACTTC. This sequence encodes CASSQGPGTGYEQYF.

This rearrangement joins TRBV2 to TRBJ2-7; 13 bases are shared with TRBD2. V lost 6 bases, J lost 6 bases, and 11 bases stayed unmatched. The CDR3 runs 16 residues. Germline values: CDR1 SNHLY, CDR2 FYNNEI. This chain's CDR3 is CASSLTSGGAQGEQYF. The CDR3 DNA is TGTGCCAGCAGCCTAACTAGCGGGGGGGCTCAAGGCGAGCAGTACTTC. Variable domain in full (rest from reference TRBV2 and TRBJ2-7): EPEVTQTPSHQVTQMGQEVILRCVPISNHLYFYWYRQILGQKVEFLVSFYNNEISEKSEIFDDQFSVERPDGSNFTLKIRSTKLEDSAMYFCASSLTSGGAQGEQYFGPGTRLTVT.

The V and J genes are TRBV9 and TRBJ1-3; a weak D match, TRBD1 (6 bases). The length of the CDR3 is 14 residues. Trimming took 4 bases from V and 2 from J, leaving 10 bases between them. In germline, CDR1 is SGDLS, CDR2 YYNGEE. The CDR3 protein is CASSPRDTGNTIYF. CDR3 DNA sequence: TGTGCCAGCAGCCCGAGGGACACTGGAAACACCATATATTTT.

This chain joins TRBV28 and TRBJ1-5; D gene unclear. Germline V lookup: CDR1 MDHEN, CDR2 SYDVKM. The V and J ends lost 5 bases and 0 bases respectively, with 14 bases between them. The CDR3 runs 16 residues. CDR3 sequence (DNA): TGTGCCAGCAGTCCCGCGGGCCAGAATAGCAATCAGCCCCAGCATTTT. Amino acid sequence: CASSPAGQNSNQPQHF.

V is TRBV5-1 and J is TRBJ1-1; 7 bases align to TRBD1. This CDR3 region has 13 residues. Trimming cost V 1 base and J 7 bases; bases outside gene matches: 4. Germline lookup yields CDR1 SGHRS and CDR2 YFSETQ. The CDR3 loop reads CASSLTGEVEAFF. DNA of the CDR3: TGCGCCAGCAGCTTGACAGGGGAGGTTGAAGCTTTCTTT.

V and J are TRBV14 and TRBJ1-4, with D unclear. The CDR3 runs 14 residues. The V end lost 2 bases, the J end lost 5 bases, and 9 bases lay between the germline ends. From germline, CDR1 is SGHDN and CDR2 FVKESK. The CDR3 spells CASSQRVNNEKLFF. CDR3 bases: TGTGCCAGCAGCCAACGAGTGAACAATGAAAAACTGTTTTTT.

The CDR3 bases are TGTGCCAGCAGCGCGCGACTGACCCCCACTGGAAACACCATATATTTT. Amino acid sequence: CASSARLTPTGNTIYF. J is TRBJ1-3 and V is TRBV7-8; no firm D call. The CDR3 loop spans 16 amino acids. From germline, CDR1 is SGHVS and CDR2 FQNEAQ. Between the trimmed V and J ends, which lost 5 bases and 2 bases, there was a span of 16 bases.

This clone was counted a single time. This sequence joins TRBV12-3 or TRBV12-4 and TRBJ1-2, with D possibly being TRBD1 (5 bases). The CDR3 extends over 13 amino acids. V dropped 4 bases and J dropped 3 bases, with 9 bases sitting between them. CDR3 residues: CASSSGHYYGYTF. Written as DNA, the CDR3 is TGTGCCAGCAGTTCAGGACATTACTATGGCTACACCTTC.

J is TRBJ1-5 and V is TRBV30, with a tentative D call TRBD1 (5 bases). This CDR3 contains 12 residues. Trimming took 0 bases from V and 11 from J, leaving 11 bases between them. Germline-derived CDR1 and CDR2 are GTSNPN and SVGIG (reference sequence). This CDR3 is CAWSVPGGAQHF. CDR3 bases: TGTGCCTGGAGTGTCCCGGGAGGGGCCCAGCATTTT.

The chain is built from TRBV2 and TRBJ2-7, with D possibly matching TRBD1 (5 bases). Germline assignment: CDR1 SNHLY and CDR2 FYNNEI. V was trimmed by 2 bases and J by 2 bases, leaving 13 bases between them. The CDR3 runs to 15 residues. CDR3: CASSELQGGAYEQYF. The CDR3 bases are TGTGCCAGCAGTGAATTGCAGGGCGGCGCCTACGAGCAGTACTTC.

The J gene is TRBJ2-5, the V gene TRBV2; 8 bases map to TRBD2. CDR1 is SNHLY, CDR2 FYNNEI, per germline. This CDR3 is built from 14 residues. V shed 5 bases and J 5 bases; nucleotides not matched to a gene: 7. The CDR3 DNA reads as TGTGCCAGCAGTAACCGGGGGGGCGGTGAGACCCAGTACTTC. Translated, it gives CASSNRGGGETQYF. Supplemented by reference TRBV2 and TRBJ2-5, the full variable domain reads EPEVTQTPSHQVTQMGQEVILRCVPISNHLYFYWYRQILGQKVEFLVSFYNNEISEKSEIFDDQFSVERPDGSNFTLKIRSTKLEDSAMYFCASSNRGGGETQYFGPGTRLLVL.

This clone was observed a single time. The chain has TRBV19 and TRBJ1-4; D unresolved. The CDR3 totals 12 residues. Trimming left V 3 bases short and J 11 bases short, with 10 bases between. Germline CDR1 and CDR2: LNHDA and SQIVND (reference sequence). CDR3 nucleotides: TGTGCCAGTAGTATTGGCGGCAAGAAACTGTTTTTT. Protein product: CASSIGGKKLFF.

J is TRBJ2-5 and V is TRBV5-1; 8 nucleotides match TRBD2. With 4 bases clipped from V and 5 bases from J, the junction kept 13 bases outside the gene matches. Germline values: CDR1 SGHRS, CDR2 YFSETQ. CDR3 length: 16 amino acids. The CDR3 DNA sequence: TGCGCCAGCAGCAACGGCCGGCGGGGGGATAGGGAGACCCAGTACTTC. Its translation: CASSNGRRGDRETQYF.

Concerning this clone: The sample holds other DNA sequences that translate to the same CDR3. The CDR3 is CASSETSGGPDTQYF. DNA for the CDR3: TGTGCCAGCAGTGAGACTAGCGGGGGCCCGGATACGCAGTATTTT. J is TRBJ2-3 and V is TRBV6-1; 12 nucleotides agree with TRBD2. V shed 3 bases and J 6 bases; nucleotides not matched to a gene: 4. CDR1 is MNHNS and CDR2 is SASEGT in the germline V gene. The CDR3 totals 15 residues.